Sequencing of this TCR beta chain was carried out in a study of blood T cell repertoires in COVID-19. Study-level background: The study drew acute and convalescent COVID-19 samples from the United States, Italy and Spain. Sample material is recorded as cDNA or gDNA derived from T cells, B-cell-depleted T cells, or PBMCs.

During active infection, Seattle patients enrolled and were then monitored through disease. Study processing details: For nucleated cells, counts were estimated from reference gene primer amplification. Assay used: immunoSEQ multiplex PCR; TCRdb lists only in-frame clones, some missing. That table furnishes V, J and clone size, whereas the DNA furnished D and trimming. The repertoire includes some 200,000 clones, under 85% of them detected once, and roughly 7.8% sits in the top ten. The CDR3 loop spans 13 amino acids. Germline V gives CDR1 MDHEN, CDR2 SYDVKM. V was cut by 2 bases and J by 5 bases, with 9 bases left in between.

Material: peripheral blood. The rearrangement joins TRBV28 to TRBJ1-1; no definite D call. This TCR was sampled from a woman older than 75 with COVID-19, enrolled during active disease. CDR3 sequence (DNA): TGTGCCAGCAGTTTAAGTGGAGGGACTGAAGCTTTCTTT. Translating it yields CASSLSGGTEAFF.